This T cell receptor (beta chain) was identified during a study of cytomegalovirus exposure and HLA in healthy donors (dated by TCRdb to the late 2010s). For the wider study: In an earlier analysis of approximately 640 of the donors, 250 to 300 Gb of sequence data and 95 million to 130 million unique TCR beta sequences from about 179 million T cells were reported. An early release that covered approximately 600 HLA-typed donors contained approximately 300 gigabases of sequencing data and approximately 85 million unique TCR sequences. The genetic ancestry cluster associated with self-reported Caucasian donors included about four fifths of the roughly 400 genotyped donors. The study aimed to test whether signatures of past pathogen exposure could be identified by cataloging public T cell receptors. The study profiled the T cell repertoires of 500 to 800 subjects by immunosequencing and related them to cytomegalovirus serostatus. Along with the approximately 650-subject first cohort, a separate validation cohort of more than 90 different subjects was used. To predict cytomegalovirus infection status, the study brought together high-throughput TCR immunosequencing, statistical association of individual TCRs with disease status, and machine learning. A later analysis re-examined previously published TCR beta repertoires from several hundred donors and added high-resolution HLA genotyping to investigate patterns of TCR occurrence. In the later analysis, no new phenotypic data were used to find candidate immune exposures; instead, reliance was placed on TCR beta sequences and their occurrence across donors. An earlier analysis of around 640 of the donors used high-throughput TCR beta sequencing to judge whether each TCR beta V gene segment behaved as functional or pseudogenic. Donor age, sex, ethnicity and CMV serostatus were collected together with the repertoire data. A later genetic analysis took genome-wide SNP genotypes for about three fifths of the 666 donors and used that subset as a discovery cohort. Every discovery cohort repertoire had been produced on one sequencing platform. HLA typing included class I and class II loci at four-digit resolution. The number of typed donors differed by locus: roughly 629-630 for A, B, C, DRB1 and DQB1; 500 to 550 for DQA1; approximately 610 for DPA1; and approximately 450 for DPB1. Roughly 5 DR-DQ haplotypes were handled as single units for association and clustering because linkage in the cohort was strong. Across 398 genotyped donors of the cohort, an average of about 200,000 unique TCR beta nucleotide sequences per donor were sequenced, and approximately 17% of those sequences were non-productive. What the authors observed across the whole study: A later analysis associated around 16,000 TCR beta sequences with specific HLA alleles at a false discovery rate of 0.05. In vitro tests confirmed that a few of the cytomegalovirus-associated TCR beta chains recognize cytomegalovirus antigens. Sequencing depth was assumed to be roughly uniform across donors in the presence/absence analyses, though that assumption may not hold. Most TCR sequences were seen in very few donors, while some public TCRs were found in many individuals. A cluster of highly shared sequence variants was judged likely to represent a technical artifact of the sequencing pipeline. A later analysis found that HLA-associated TCR beta chains were more clonally expanded and had lower generation probabilities than equally common non-associated chains. The classifier was reported to diagnose cytomegalovirus status with high specificity and sensitivity in both the original and validation cohorts. Some IMGT-functional V segments, including TRBV6-2 and TRBV6-3, could not be distinguished by the 87-base-pair reads and were therefore excluded. Correlated functional status among segregating V segments might be attributable to linkage disequilibrium, but an unknown experimental factor could not be ruled out. According to a later analysis, TCR association rates differed among HLA loci, with DRB1 alleles showing the most associated TCRs and HLA-C alleles showing the fewest. It was suggested by the authors that the approach could potentially be generalized to other disease states and immunological phenotypes. In a later analysis, most CMV-associated TCR beta chains were found to appear HLA-restricted, with HLA associations seemingly driven largely by CMV exposure. Strong co-occurrence of HLA alleles, especially DR and DQ, made assigning TCR associations to individual alleles difficult. HLA typing was unavailable for some donors at each locus, so association tests used only the typed subset. V-gene and J-gene trimming of TCR beta chains was associated with a missense DCLRE1C variant in a later genetic analysis, and the association was replicated in an independent cohort. The study gave a list of some 150 TCR beta chains associated with cytomegalovirus. The earlier analysis of approximately 590 of the donors excluded 15 to 20 rarely observed V segments, including chromosome 9 orphons, because counts were too low. In an earlier analysis of 450 to 750 of the donors, most TCR beta V segments appeared in productive rearrangements about 90% or about 30% of the time, broadly matching IMGT annotations. Compared with the approximately 600-donor mean, donors in an Asian-associated ancestry cluster had fewer N-insertions in productive TCRs, according to a later genetic analysis. The cohort was sequenced for TCR beta chains only, and without alpha or paired-chain data the features that could be detected were limited. According to a later analysis, parvovirus B19, influenza, CMV and Epstein-Barr virus appeared linked to several top co-occurrence clusters. Immune exposure information for the cohort was limited to CMV serostatus. A further reported finding was that TCR beta sequences accurately predicted the HLA-A and HLA-B alleles for most subjects in the first cohort.

On this clone: Which antigen it targets is not known. No clone much larger than this one lies a single base away; base qualities are absent. Other DNA sequences from this sample encode an identical CDR3 as well.

The cohort consisted of approximately 690 healthy bone marrow donors. At the time of sampling, all cohort members were nominally healthy, though unrecorded immune exposures were likely present. The donor was CMV seropositive and belonged to the group of some 290 seropositive cohort members. Every donor gave a peripheral blood sample, and the peripheral blood mononuclear cells from that sample were used for TCR beta sequencing. Genomic DNA extraction from the blood cell samples was performed with the Qiagen DNeasy Blood Extraction Kit. V is clipped by 4 bases and J by 0 bases, and the sequence between their germline boundaries is 8 bases long. CDR1 SGHRS and CDR2 YFSETQ were looked up in the germline V gene. Reading from cysteine to phenylalanine, the CDR3 counts 14 amino acids. CDR3 DNA only is kept here, 42 bases in frame from base 1. Library generation was performed with the immunoSEQ multiplex PCR assay. The multiplex PCR relied on a mix of 60 forward primers for TCR Vbeta segments and 13 reverse primers for TCR Jbeta segments. The CDR3 region of rearranged TCR beta genes was amplified from genomic DNA with a multiplex PCR assay. Amplified TCR beta libraries were sequenced as 87-base-pair reads on the Illumina HiSeq System. On the authors' methods: A later analysis counted about 80 million unique TCR beta chains across the 550 to 750 repertoires, and about 10 million of these chains were shared by at least two donors. Raw reads were error-corrected and collapsed into unique sequences with a nearest-neighbor algorithm that merged closely related sequences to remove PCR and sequencing errors. Alignment of CDR3 sequences to IMGT reference sequences was used to assign V, D and J gene segments. For a sequence to be retained, a match of at least six nucleotides was required to both a V gene segment and a J gene segment. Rearrangements were classified as productive when the CDR3 lacked stop codons and remained in frame with V and J, and all other rearrangements were classified as non-productive. CDR3 was defined by IMGT convention, running from the second conserved V-encoded cysteine to the conserved J-encoded phenylalanine. In an earlier analysis of more than 550 of the donors, sequences lacking an unambiguous match to a single V gene segment were excluded. An earlier analysis of several hundred of the donors classified V segments as functional when productive rearrangements were above 56.7% and as segregating when the standard deviation between donors was above 5%. A statistical classification framework was built to diagnose cytomegalovirus status from the catalog of TCR beta chain sequences. In a later analysis, V and J genes were assigned by comparing TCR nucleotide sequences against IMGT/GENE-DB human TR gene sequences. A later analysis assigned CDR3 sequences and most-parsimonious VDJ recombination scenarios with the TCRdist pipeline. In a later analysis, each TCR beta chain was defined by its CDR3 amino acid sequence together with its V-gene family, and reads without a unique V-gene family were excluded. As a way to deal with suspected cross-contamination and a sequencing artifact, a later analysis dropped under 600 nucleotide sequences that were highly shared and had low generation probability. In a later analysis, a clonal expansion index was calculated for each public chain from normalized within-repertoire ranks of inferred template counts. In a later analysis, generation probabilities were computed with a VDJ recombination model fitted to out-of-frame rearrangements, and the resulting probabilities were checked against IGoR. In a later analysis, hypergeometric tests were used to score TCR-TCR, TCR-HLA and TCR-CMV co-occurrence, with a repertoire-size bias correction applied to TCR pairs. A later analysis estimated false discovery rates by permuting HLA or CMV assignments 20 times. In a later analysis, co-occurring TCRs were grouped with DBSCAN, and TCRdist sequence similarity was added when clustering was performed within HLA-allele-positive subsets. For co-occurrence clustering, repertoires with fewer than 30,000 or more than 120,000 public chains were excluded, along with four or five repertoires with anomalous nucleotide sharing. TCRdb limited this immuneACCESS table to in-frame rearrangements with V and J called. A share of clones is missing; checked studies link under half to unresolved V genes, and the rest is unexplained. V and J calls plus clone size are reproduced from that table; the DNA served to infer D and trimming. The sample includes nearly 100,000 clones, with roughly a tenth observed a single time. Jointly, the top ten make up 5.1% of the sample.

Source material: PBMCs. The V and J genes are TRBV5-1 and TRBJ2-1, with TRBD2 as a weak D call on 5 bases. This sequence originates from a man between 50 and 59 years old in good health and CMV-seropositive. CDR3 reads: CASSLGSSYNEQFF. At the DNA level, the sequence is TGCGCCAGCAGCCTAGGGAGCTCCTACAATGAGCAGTTCTTC.